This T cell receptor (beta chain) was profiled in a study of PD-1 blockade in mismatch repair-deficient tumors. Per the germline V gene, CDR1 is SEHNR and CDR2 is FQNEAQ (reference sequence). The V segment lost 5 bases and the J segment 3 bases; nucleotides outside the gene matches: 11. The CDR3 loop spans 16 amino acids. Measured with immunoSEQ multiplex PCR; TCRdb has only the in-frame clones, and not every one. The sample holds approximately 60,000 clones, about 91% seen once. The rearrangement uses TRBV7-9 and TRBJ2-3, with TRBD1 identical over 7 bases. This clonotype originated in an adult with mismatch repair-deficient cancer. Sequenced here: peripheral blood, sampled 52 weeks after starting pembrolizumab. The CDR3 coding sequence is TGTGCCAGCAGCACTCCGGGACAGACCCTGACAGATACGCAGTATTTT. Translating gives CASSTPGQTLTDTQYF.